The subject of this entry is one TCR beta chain. From germline, CDR1 is SGHAT and CDR2 FQNNGV. This CDR3 is 12 amino acids long. V shed 1 base and J shed 6 bases, with 7 bases lying between them. This entry comes from a study of blood T cell repertoires in COVID-19. Study summary: Researchers got acute and convalescent COVID-19 samples from the United States, Italy and Spain. Nucleic acid was either cDNA or gDNA, and it came from T cells, B-cell-depleted T cells, or PBMCs.

Participant ages covered roughly 18 to 90 years across about two dozen US areas. Self-reported history from a screening survey and questionnaire set each donor's cohort. Repertoires were generated with immunoSEQ multiplex PCR, while TCRdb's copy carries only in-frame clones and drops some. In the table there are under 150,000 clones, 84% of which are singletons. Specimen: PBMCs or T cells enriched from blood (not recorded which). The chain employs TRBV11-2 and TRBJ2-7; the D is unclear. The sequence was obtained from a man aged 50 or older in a cohort exposed to, infected with or recovered from COVID-19 (not recorded which). This chain's CDR3 is CASSLGSGEQYF. CDR3 in DNA: TGTGCCAGCAGCTTAGGGTCGGGCGAGCAGTACTTC.